The source of this TCR beta chain is a study of cytomegalovirus exposure and HLA in healthy donors. General observations from the study: Later on, a genetic analysis was performed. It linked a missense variant in DCLRE1C with V- and J-gene trimming of TCR beta. In a later analysis, most CMV-associated TCR beta chains appeared HLA-restricted. The study labeled fewer than 200 TCR beta chains cytomegalovirus-associated.

The PCR was carried out with 60 Vbeta primers and 13 Jbeta primers. The repertoire was sequenced with immunoSEQ multiplex PCR; TCRdb's copy has only in-frame clones and lacks some. The data contain some 170,000 clones, around four fifths of them singletons. About this clone itself: No antigen is known for it.

The ends lost 3 bases at V and 7 bases at J; junction bases unmatched: 6. Germline V CDR1 and CDR2: MNHEY, SMNVEV (reference sequence). The CDR3 contains 14 residues. Sequenced material: PBMCs. The clonotype comes from a man aged 50-59 years in good health and CMV-seropositive. The V and J genes are TRBV27 and TRBJ1-2; 9 nucleotides line up with TRBD1. The CDR3 region is CASSLDRGGGGYTF. The CDR3 DNA follows: TGTGCCAGCAGTTTGGACAGGGGAGGAGGTGGCTACACCTTC.